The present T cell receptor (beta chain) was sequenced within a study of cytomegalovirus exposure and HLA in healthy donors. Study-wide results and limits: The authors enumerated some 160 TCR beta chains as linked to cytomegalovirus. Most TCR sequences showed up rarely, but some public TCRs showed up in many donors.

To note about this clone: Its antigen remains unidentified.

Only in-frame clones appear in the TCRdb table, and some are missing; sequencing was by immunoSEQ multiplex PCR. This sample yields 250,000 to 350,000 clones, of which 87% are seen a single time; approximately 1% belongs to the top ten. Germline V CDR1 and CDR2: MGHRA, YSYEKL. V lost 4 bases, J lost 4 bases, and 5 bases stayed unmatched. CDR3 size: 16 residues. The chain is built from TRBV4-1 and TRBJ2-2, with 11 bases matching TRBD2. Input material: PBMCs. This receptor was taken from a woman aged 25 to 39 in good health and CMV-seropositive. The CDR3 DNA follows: TGCGCCAGCAGCCCGACTAGCGGGGTTTCCACCGGGGAGCTGTTTTTT. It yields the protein CASSPTSGVSTGELFF.